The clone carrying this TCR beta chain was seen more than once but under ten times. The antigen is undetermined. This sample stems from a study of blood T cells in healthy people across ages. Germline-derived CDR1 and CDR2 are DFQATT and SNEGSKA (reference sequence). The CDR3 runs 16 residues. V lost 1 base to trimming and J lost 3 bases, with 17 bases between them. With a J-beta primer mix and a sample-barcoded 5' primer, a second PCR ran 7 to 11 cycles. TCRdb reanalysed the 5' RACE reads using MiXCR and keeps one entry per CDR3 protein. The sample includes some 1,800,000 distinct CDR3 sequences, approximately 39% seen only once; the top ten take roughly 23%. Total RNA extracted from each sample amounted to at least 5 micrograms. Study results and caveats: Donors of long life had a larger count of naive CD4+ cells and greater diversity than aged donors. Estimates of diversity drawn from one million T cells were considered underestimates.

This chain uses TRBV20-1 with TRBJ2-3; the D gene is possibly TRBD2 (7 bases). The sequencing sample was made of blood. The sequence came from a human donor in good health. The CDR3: CSARAPEGGDTDTQYF. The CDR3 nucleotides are TGCAGTGCTAGAGCTCCGGAGGGGGGGGATACAGATACGCAGTATTTT.